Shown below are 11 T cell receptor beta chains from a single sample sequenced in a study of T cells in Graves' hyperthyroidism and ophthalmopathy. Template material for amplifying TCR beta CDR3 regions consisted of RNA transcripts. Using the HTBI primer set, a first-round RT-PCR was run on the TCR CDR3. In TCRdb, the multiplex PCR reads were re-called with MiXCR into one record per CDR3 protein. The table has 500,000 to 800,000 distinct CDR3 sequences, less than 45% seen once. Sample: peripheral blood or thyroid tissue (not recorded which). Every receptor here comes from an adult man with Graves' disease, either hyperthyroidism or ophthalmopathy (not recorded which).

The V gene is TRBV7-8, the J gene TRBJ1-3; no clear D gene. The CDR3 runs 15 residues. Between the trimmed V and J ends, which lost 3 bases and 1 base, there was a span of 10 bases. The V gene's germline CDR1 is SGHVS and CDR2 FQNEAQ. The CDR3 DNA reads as TGTGCCAGCAGCTTGATCGGGGATTCTGGAAACACCATATATTTT. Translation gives CASSLIGDSGNTIYF.

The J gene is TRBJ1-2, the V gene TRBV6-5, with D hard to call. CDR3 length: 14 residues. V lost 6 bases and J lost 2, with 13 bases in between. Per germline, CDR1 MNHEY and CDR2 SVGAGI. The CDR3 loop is CASRPVAANYGYTF. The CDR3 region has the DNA TGTGCCAGCAGACCCGTGGCAGCAAACTATGGCTACACCTTC.

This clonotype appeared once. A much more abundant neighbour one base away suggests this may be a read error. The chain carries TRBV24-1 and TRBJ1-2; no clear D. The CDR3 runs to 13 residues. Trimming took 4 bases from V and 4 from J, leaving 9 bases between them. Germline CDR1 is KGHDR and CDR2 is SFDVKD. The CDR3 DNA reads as TGTGCCACCAGTGACCGGGATCCCTATGGCTACACCTTC. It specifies CATSDRDPYGYTF.

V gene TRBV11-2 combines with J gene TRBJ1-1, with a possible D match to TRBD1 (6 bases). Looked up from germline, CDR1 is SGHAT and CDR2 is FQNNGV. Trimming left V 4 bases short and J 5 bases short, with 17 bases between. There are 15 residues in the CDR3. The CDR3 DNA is TGTGCCAGCAGCTCCCGGACAGTGGTTAGTACTGAAGCTTTCTTT. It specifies CASSSRTVVSTEAFF.

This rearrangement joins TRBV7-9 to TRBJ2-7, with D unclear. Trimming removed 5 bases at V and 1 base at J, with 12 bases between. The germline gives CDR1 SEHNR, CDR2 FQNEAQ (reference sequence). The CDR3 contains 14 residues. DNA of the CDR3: TGTGCCAGCAGCGTGGATACCATTTCCTACGAGCAGTACTTC. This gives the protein CASSVDTISYEQYF.

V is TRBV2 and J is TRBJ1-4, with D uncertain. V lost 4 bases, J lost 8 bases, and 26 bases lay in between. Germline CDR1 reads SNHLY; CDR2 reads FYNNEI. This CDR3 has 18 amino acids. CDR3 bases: TGTGCCAGCAGTGGGGGATCTGAAGGACGAACAAGAAGGGAAAAACTGTTTTTT. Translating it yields CASSGGSEGRTRREKLFF.

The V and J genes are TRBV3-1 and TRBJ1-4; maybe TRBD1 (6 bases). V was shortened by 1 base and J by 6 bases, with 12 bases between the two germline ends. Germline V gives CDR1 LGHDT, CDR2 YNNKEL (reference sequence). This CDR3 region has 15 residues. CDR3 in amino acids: CASSQGDIRYEKLFF. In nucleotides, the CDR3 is TGTGCCAGCAGCCAAGGGGACATCCGCTATGAAAAACTGTTTTTT.

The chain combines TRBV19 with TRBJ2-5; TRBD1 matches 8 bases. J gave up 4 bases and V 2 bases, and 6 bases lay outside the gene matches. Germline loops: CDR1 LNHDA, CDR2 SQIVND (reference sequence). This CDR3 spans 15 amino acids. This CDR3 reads CASSIRTGSPETQYF. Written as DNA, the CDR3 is TGTGCCAGTAGTATACGGACAGGGAGCCCAGAGACCCAGTACTTC.

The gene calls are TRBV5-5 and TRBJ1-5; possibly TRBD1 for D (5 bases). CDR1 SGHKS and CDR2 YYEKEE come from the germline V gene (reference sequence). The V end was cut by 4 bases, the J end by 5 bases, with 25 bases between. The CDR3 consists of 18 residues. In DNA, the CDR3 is TGTGCCAGCAGCGCAAGGTGGTTTGGGCAGGGTAGGGATCAGCCCCAGCATTTT. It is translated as CASSARWFGQGRDQPQHF.

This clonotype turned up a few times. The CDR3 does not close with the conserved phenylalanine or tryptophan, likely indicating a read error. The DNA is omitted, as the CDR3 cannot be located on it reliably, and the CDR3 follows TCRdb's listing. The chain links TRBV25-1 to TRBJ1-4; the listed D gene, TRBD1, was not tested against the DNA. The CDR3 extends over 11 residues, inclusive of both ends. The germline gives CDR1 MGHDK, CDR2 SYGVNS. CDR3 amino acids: CASSAIGQGVH.

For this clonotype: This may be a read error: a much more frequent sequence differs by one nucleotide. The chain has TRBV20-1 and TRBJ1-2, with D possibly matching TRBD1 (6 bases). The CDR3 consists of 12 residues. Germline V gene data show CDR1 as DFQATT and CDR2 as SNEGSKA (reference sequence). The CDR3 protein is CSARKGVDGHTF. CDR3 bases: TGCAGTGCTAGGAAGGGGGTCGATGGCCACACCTTC.